This T cell receptor (beta chain) was captured in a study of blood T cell repertoires in COVID-19. Across the study: Samples taken during acute and convalescent COVID-19 were collected in the United States, Italy and Spain. T cells, B-cell-depleted T cells, or PBMCs provided the cDNA or gDNA that served as material.

This CDR3 is 13 amino acids long. After removal of 10 bases from V and 2 bases from J, the junction contained 4 bases not matched to a gene. Germline-derived CDR1 and CDR2 are MDHEN and SYDVKM. Authors' processing steps: Amplification from reference gene primers served as the basis for estimated nucleated cell counts. The assay was immunoSEQ multiplex PCR, and TCRdb's table has in-frame clones only and misses some. V, J and clone size reflect that table, while D and trimming were determined from the DNA. Of around 300,000 clones listed, about 82% were seen once; the top ten hold around 4.1%. J is TRBJ2-2 and V is TRBV28, with TRBD2 matching over 7 bases. What was sequenced was peripheral blood. This clonotype originated in a woman in her forties or fifties with active or convalescent COVID-19. The CDR3 reads CAIRAGNTGELFF. The CDR3 coding sequence is TGTGCCATTCGAGCGGGAAACACCGGGGAGCTGTTTTTT.